This entry lists 3 T cell receptor beta chains sequenced from one sample in a study of identical twins. MiXCR was run by TCRdb on the 5' RACE reads, yielding one entry per CDR3 protein. The sample comprises roughly 350,000 distinct CDR3 sequences, approximately 13% of which are singletons, and 7.2% rests with the top ten. This same sample was also part of a study on yellow fever vaccine responses in identical twins.

The source material was CD8+ T cells sorted from blood. The receptors were sampled from a woman between 18 and 29 years old in good health.

In its sample, this clonotype was seen many times. The chain couples TRBV20-1 to TRBJ2-1; 8 nucleotides agree with TRBD2. This CDR3 spans 16 amino acids. With 1 base clipped from V and 5 bases from J, the junction kept 10 bases outside the gene matches. CDR1 and CDR2 from the germline V gene are DFQATT and SNEGSKA (reference sequence). The chain's CDR3 is CSARGQLAEWNNEQFF. CDR3 coding DNA: TGCAGTGCTAGAGGACAACTAGCGGAGTGGAACAATGAGCAGTTCTTC.

V gene TRBV2 combines with J gene TRBJ1-2; no reliable D call. Trimming cost V 8 bases and J 7 bases, with 23 bases left between them. Germline lookup yields CDR1 SNHLY and CDR2 FYNNEI. This CDR3 spans 15 amino acids. CDR3 protein: CASPPQLRLVGGYTF. As DNA, the CDR3 is TGTGCCAGCCCACCCCAGCTGCGATTGGTCGGTGGCTACACCTTC.

V is TRBV13 and J is TRBJ2-1, with D tentatively TRBD1 (5 bases). The V gene's germline CDR1 is PRHDT and CDR2 FYEKMQ (reference sequence). Trimming left V 0 bases short and J 8 bases short, with 11 bases between. The CDR3 extends over 14 amino acids. This CDR3 is CASSLGRGIDEQFF. The CDR3 nucleotides are TGTGCCAGCAGCTTAGGTAGGGGTATCGATGAGCAGTTCTTC.